This record concerns one T cell receptor beta chain sequence. Authors' methods: Scientists estimated how many nucleated cells there were by amplifying reference gene primers. Clones were sequenced by immunoSEQ multiplex PCR, and TCRdb holds only the in-frame ones, with some missing. V, J and clone size reflect that table, while D and trimming were determined from the DNA. Found here are roughly 100,000 clones, roughly 80% of them singletons; the top ten hold just under 4.5%. This CDR3 is built from 13 residues. V lost 0 bases and J lost 10; bases outside the gene matches: 2. In germline, CDR1 is SSHAT, CDR2 FNYEAQ (reference sequence). This entry is derived from a study of blood T cell repertoires in COVID-19. Overall study: The United States, Italy and Spain supplied acute and convalescent COVID-19 samples. T cells, B-cell-depleted T cells, or PBMCs supplied cDNA or gDNA.

Sequences were obtained from peripheral blood. The receptor's source is a human donor in a cohort sampled during active COVID-19. V and J are TRBV7-7 and TRBJ2-1; TRBD2 matches 8 bases. The CDR3 coding sequence is TGTGCCAGCAGCTTAGCCCAGCGGGGGGAGCAGTTCTTC. Amino acids: CASSLAQRGEQFF.